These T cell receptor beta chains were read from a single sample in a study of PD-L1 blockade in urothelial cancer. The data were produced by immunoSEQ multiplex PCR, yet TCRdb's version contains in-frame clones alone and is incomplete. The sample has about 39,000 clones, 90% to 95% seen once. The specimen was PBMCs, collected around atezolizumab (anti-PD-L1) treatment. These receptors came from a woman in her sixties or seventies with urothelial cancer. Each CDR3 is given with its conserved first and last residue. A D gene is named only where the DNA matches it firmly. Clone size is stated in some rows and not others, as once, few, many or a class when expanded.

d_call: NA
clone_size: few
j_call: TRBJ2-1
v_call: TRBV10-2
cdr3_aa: CAIGTTSSYNEQFF
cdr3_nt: TGCGCCATCGGTACTACAAGCTCCTACAATGAGCAGTTCTTC

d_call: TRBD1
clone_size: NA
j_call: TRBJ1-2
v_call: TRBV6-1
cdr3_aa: CASRGRTGKDGYTF
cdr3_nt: TGTGCCAGCAGGGGCCGGACAGGGAAGGATGGCTACACCTTC

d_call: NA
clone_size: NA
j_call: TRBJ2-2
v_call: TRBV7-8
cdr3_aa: CASSSTRGANTGELFF
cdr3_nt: TGTGCCAGCAGTTCTACACGGGGTGCGAACACCGGGGAGCTGTTTTTT

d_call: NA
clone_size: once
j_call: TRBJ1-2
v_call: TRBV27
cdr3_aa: CASSLLGNYGYTF
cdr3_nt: TGTGCCAGCAGTTTATTGGGCAACTATGGCTACACCTTC

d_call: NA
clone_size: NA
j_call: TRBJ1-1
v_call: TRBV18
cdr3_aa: CASSPPGREWSNTEAFF
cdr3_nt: TGTGCCAGCTCACCACCGGGGAGGGAATGGTCGAACACTGAAGCTTTCTTT

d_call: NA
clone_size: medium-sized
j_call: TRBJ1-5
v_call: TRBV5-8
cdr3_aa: CASSLEGVSNQPQHF
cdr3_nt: TGTGCCAGCAGCTTGGAAGGGGTTAGCAATCAGCCCCAGCATTTT

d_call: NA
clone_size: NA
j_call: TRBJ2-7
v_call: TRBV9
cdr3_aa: CASSARGEGVSYEQYF
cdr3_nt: TGTGCCAGCAGCGCCCGCGGGGAGGGGGTGAGTTACGAGCAGTACTTC

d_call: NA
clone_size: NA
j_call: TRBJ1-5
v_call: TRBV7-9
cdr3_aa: CASSSGGGMGQPQHF
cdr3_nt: TGTGCCAGCAGCTCGGGGGGGGGAATGGGTCAGCCCCAGCATTTT

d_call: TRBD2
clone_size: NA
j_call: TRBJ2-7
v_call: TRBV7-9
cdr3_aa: CASSLGLAGTYF
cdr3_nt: TGTGCCAGCAGCCTAGGACTAGCGGGAACGTACTTC

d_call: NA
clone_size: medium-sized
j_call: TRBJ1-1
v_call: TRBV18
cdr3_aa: CASSPRGRVDNTEAFF
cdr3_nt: TGTGCCAGCTCACCCCGAGGAAGAGTAGACAACACTGAAGCTTTCTTT

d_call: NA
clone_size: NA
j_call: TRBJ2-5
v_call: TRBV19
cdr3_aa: CASSISPTGETQYF
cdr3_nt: TGTGCCAGTAGTATTAGTCCAACAGGAGAGACCCAGTACTTC

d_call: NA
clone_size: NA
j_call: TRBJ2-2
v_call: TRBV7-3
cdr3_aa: CASSSGQAGTGELFF
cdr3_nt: TGTGCCAGCAGCTCAGGACAGGCGGGAACCGGGGAGCTGTTTTTT

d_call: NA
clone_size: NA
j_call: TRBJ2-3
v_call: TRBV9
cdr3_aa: CASSANMRLRTDTQYF
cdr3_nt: TGTGCCAGCAGCGCGAACATGAGACTACGCACAGATACGCAGTATTTT

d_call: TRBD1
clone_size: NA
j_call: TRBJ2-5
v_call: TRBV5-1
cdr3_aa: CASSASTGTGGWETQYF
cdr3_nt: TGCGCCAGCAGCGCATCCACCGGGACAGGGGGCTGGGAGACCCAGTACTTC